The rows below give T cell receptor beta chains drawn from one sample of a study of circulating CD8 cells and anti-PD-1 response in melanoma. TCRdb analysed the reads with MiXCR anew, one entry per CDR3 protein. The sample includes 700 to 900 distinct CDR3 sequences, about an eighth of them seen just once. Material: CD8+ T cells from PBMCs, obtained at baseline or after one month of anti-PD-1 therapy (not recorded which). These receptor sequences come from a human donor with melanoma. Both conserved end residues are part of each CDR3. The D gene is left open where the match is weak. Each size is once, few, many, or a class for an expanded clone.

CDR3: CASSFLRGGGNEQFF
DNA: TGTGCCAGCAGCTTTCTGCGGGGGGGCGGGAATGAGCAGTTCTTC
D: TRBD2
J: TRBJ2-1
V: TRBV11-1
size: medium-sized

CDR3: CASSDGVGYNEQFF
DNA: TGTGCCAGCAGTGATGGGGTGGGCTACAATGAGCAGTTCTTC
D: .
J: TRBJ2-1
V: TRBV2
size: medium-sized

CDR3: CASSEGNQPQHF
DNA: TGTGCCAGCAGTGAGGGGAATCAGCCCCAGCATTTT
D: .
J: TRBJ1-5
V: TRBV2
size: medium-sized

CDR3: CASGFTSDEQFF
DNA: TGTGCTAGTGGTTTCACGAGCGATGAGCAGTTCTTC
D: .
J: TRBJ2-1
V: TRBV12-5
size: once

CDR3: CASSLSGTYGEKLFF
DNA: TGTGCCAGCAGTTTGTCCGGGACCTACGGAGAAAAACTGTTTTTT
D: .
J: TRBJ1-4
V: TRBV27
size: medium-sized

CDR3: CASSLANNEQFF
DNA: TGCGCCAGCAGCTTGGCAAACAATGAGCAGTTCTTC
D: .
J: TRBJ2-1
V: TRBV5-1
size: medium-sized

CDR3: CASGPGNNQPQHF
DNA: TGCGCCAGCGGGCCTGGGAACAATCAGCCCCAGCATTTT
D: .
J: TRBJ1-5
V: TRBV10-2
size: medium-sized

CDR3: CASSPPRRLMSNEQFF
DNA: TGTGCCAGCTCACCACCGAGGCGACTAATGTCAAATGAGCAGTTCTTC
D: .
J: TRBJ2-1
V: TRBV18
size: medium-sized

CDR3: CASSEIGQSHYEQYF
DNA: TGTGCCAGCAGCGAAATAGGACAGAGCCACTACGAGCAGTACTTC
D: .
J: TRBJ2-7
V: TRBV7-2
size: medium-sized

CDR3: CASSVAGLIDQPQHF
DNA: TGTGCCAGCAGCGTAGCAGGGTTAATCGATCAGCCCCAGCATTTT
D: .
J: TRBJ1-5
V: TRBV9
size: large